The TCR beta chain described here comes from a study of cytomegalovirus exposure and HLA in healthy donors. Study observations and caveats: Overall, approximately 180 TCR beta chains were annotated as cytomegalovirus-associated.

To note about this clone: What it binds is not known.

The CDR3 consists of 12 residues. The V gene lost 6 bases and the J gene lost 9 bases, with 14 bases spanning the gap. Germline assignment: CDR1 SNHLY and CDR2 FYNNEI. Produced via immunoSEQ multiplex PCR; TCRdb's table is partial and in-frame only. The sample holds 200,000 to 250,000 clones; around 90% are singletons and the top ten take about 2%. This clonotype originated in a woman aged 18 to 35 in good health and CMV-seropositive. Sequencing was done on a sample of PBMCs. This chain links TRBV2 with TRBJ1-2, with a weak D call TRBD1 (6 bases). CDR3 nucleotide sequence: TGTGCCAGCAGGTTAGGACAGCATAGCTACACCTTC. This sequence encodes CASRLGQHSYTF.